This record looks at one T cell receptor (beta chain) sequence and its context. Its antigen is undetermined. The treatment denotes: approximately 9-day PBMC culture with coronavirus spike peptide pools or control peptides (ViraFEST assay). This record comes from a study of vaccination and CD4 T cells after COVID-19. Study-level background: Convalescent cases consisted of six males and four females, of whom two were Hispanic.

The germline gives CDR1 DFQATT, CDR2 SNEGSKA (reference sequence). V was trimmed by 3 bases and J by 2 bases, leaving 17 bases between them. CDR3 length: 16 residues. Sequencing of the DNA from cultured CD4+ T cells was carried out with the Oncomine TCR Beta short-read assay. Each CDR3 protein gets one entry after TCRdb re-called the PCR reads with MiXCR. The table lists 4,100 or so distinct CDR3 sequences, more than 20% of them singletons, with over 50% in the top ten. The chain uses TRBV20-1 and TRBJ1-3, with a weak D call TRBD1 (6 bases). The source of this sequence is a human donor who had recovered from COVID-19. The sample in question was CD4+ T cells from blood, cultured in vitro, obtained after SARS-CoV-2 vaccination. CDR3 in DNA: TGCAGTGCTAGGGCCACCGCAGGGGTTCCTGGAAACACCATATATTTT. As protein: CSARATAGVPGNTIYF.